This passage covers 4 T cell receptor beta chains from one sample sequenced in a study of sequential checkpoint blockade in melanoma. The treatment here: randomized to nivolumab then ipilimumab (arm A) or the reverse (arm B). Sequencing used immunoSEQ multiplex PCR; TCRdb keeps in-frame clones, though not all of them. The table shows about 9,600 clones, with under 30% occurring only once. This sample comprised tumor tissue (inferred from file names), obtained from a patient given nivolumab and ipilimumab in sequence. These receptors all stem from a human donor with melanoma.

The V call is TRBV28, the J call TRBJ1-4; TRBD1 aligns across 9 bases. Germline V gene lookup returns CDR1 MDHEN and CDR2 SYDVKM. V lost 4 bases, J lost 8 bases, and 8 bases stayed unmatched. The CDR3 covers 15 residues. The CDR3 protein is CASSSPTGGAEKLFF. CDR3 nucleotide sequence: TGTGCCAGCAGTTCACCGACAGGGGGAGCGGAAAAACTGTTTTTT.

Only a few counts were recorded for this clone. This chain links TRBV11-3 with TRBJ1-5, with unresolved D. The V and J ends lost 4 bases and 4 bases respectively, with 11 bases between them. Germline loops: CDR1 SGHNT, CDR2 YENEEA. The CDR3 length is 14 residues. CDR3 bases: TGTGCCAGCAGCTCTAGAACAGAGAATCAGCCCCAGCATTTT. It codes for CASSSRTENQPQHF.

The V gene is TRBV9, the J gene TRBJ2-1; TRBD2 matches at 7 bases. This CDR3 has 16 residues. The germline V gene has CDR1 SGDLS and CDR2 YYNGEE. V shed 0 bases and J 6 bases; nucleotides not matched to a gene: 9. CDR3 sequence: CASSVAEAGWVNEQFF. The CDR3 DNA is TGTGCCAGCAGCGTAGCTGAAGCGGGGTGGGTCAATGAGCAGTTCTTC.

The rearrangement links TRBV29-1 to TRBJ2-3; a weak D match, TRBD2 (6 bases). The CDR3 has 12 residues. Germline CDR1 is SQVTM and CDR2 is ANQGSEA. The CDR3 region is CTLGEAGGTQYF. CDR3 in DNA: TGCACCCTAGGGGAGGCCGGCGGTACGCAGTATTTT.